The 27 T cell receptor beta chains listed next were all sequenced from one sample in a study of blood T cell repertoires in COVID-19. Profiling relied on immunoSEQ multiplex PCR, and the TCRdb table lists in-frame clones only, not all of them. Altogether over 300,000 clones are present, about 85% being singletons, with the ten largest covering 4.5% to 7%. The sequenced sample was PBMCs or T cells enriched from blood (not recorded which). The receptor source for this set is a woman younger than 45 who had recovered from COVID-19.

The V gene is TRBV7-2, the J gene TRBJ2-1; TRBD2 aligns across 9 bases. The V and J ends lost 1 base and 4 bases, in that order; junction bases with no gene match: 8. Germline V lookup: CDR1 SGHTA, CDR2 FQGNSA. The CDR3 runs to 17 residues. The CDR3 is CASSLVVLAGFYNEQFF. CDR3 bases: TGTGCCAGCAGCTTAGTGGTGCTAGCGGGGTTTTACAATGAGCAGTTCTTC.

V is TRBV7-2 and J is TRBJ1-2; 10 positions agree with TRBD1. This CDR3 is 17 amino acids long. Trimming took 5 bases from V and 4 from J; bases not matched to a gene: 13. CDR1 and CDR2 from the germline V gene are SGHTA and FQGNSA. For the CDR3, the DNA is TGTGCCAGCAGCGCGGGGACAGGGGAGGTTAGGGGCTATGGCTACACCTTC. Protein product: CASSAGTGEVRGYGYTF.

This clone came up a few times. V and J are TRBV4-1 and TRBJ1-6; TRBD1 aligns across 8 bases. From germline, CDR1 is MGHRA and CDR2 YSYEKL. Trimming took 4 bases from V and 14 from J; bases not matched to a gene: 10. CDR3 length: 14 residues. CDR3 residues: CASSPADRGRALHF. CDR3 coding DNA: TGCGCCAGCAGCCCAGCAGACAGGGGCCGGGCCCTCCACTTT.

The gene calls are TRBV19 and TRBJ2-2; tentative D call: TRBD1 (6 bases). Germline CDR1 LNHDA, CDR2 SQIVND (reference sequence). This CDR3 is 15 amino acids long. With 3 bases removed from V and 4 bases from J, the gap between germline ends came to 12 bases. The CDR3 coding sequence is TGTGCCAGTAGTATTACAGGGAAATTCACCGGGGAGCTGTTTTTT. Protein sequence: CASSITGKFTGELFF.

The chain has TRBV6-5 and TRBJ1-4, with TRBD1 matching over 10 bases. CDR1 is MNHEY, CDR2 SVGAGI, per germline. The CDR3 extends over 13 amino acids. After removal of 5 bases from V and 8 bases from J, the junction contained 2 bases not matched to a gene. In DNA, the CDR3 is TGTGCCAGCAGTAGGACAGGGGGGGAAAAACTGTTTTTT. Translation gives CASSRTGGEKLFF.

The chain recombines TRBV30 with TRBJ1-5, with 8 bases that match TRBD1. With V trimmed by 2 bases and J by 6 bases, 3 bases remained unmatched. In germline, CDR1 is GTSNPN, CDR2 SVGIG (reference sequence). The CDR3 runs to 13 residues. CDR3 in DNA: TGTGCCTGGAGTATACAGGGGGGTCAGCCCCAGCATTTT. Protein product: CAWSIQGGQPQHF.

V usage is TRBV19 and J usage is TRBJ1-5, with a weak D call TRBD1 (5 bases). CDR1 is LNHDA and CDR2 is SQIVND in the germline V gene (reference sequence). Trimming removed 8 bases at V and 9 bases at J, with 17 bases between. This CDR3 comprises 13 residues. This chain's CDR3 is CASSPRERGPQHF. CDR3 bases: TGTGCCAGTTCCCCCCGGGAGAGGGGGCCCCAGCATTTT.

The CDR3 reads CSAIRGGDTEAFF. DNA for the CDR3: TGCAGCGCCATCCGGGGGGGAGACACTGAAGCTTTCTTT. This sequence joins TRBV29-1 and TRBJ1-1, with D perhaps TRBD1 (5 bases). V lost 7 bases, J lost 3 bases, and 15 bases lay in between. The CDR3 is 13 residues long. Germline values: CDR1 SQVTM, CDR2 ANQGSEA. Full variable domain (rest looked up from reference TRBV29-1 and TRBJ1-1): SAVISQKPSRDICQRGTSLTIQCQVDSQVTMMFWYRQQPGQSLTLIATANQGSEATYESGFVIDKFPISRPNLTFSTLTVSNMSPEDSSIYLCSAIRGGDTEAFFGQGTRLTVV.

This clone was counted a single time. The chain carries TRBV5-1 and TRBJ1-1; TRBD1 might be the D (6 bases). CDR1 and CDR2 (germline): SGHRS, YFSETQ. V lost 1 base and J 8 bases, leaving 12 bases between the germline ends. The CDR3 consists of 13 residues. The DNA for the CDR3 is TGCGCCAGCAGCTTGCGCGCAGGGGCAGAAGCTTTCTTT. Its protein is CASSLRAGAEAFF. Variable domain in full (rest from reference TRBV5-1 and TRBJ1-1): KAGVTQTPRYLIKTRGQQVTLSCSPISGHRSVSWYQQTPGQGLQFLFEYFSETQRNKGNFPGRFSGRQFSNSRSEMNVSTLELGDSALYLCASSLRAGAEAFFGQGTRLTVV.

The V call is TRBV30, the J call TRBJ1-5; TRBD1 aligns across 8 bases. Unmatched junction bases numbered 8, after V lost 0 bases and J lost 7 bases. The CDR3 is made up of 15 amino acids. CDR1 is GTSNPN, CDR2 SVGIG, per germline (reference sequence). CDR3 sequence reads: CAWSVSDRVGQPQHF. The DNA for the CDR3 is TGTGCCTGGAGTGTATCGGACAGGGTCGGCCAGCCCCAGCATTTT.

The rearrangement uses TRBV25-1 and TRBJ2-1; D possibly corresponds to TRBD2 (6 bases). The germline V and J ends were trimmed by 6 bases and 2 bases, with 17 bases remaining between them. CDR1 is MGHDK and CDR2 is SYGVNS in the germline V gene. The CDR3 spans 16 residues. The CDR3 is CASRGLGRPTYNEQFF. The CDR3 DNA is TGTGCCAGCAGGGGCTTGGGGAGGCCTACCTACAATGAGCAGTTCTTC.

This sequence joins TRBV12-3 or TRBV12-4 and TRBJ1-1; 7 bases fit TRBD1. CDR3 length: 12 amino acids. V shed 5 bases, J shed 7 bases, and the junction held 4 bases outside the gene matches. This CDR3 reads CASSPGTDEAFF. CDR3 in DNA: TGTGCCAGCAGTCCGGGGACAGATGAAGCTTTCTTT.

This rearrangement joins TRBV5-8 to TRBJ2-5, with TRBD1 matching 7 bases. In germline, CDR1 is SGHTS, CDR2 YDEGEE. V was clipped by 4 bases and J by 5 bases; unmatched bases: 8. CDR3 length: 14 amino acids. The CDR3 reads CASSHDRVLETQYF. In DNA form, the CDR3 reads TGTGCCAGCAGCCACGACAGGGTGTTGGAGACCCAGTACTTC.

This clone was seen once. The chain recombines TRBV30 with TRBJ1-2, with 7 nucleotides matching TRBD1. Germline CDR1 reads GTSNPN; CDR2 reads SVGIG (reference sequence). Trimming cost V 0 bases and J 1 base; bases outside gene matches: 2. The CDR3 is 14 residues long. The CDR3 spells CAWSVRQGNYGYTF. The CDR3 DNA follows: TGTGCCTGGAGTGTAAGACAGGGTAACTATGGCTACACCTTC.

For the CDR3, the DNA is TGTGCTAGTGGTTTGACCCGACAGGTCTATGGCTACACCTTC. This encodes CASGLTRQVYGYTF. This chain uses TRBV12-5 with TRBJ1-2, with TRBD1 as a possible D gene (6 bases). CDR1 LGHNT and CDR2 FRNRAP come from the germline V gene. This CDR3 comprises 14 residues. Trimming shortened V by 2 bases and J by 4 bases, and 11 bases separated the two germline ends.

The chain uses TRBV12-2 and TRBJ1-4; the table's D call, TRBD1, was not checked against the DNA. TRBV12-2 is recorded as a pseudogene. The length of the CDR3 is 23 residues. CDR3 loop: CASRLRDRVAFRVHPATNEKLFF. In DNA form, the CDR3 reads TGTGCAAGTCGCTTACGGGACAGGGTCGCGTTTCGAGTTCACCCCGCAACTAATGAAAAACTGTTTTTT.

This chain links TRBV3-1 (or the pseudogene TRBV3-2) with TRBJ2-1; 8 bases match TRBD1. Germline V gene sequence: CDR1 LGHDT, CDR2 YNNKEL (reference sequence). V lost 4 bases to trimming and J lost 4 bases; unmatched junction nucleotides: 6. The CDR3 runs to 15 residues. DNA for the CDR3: TGTGCCAGCAGCCGGCAGGGACAGGTATACAATGAGCAGTTCTTC. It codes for CASSRQGQVYNEQFF.

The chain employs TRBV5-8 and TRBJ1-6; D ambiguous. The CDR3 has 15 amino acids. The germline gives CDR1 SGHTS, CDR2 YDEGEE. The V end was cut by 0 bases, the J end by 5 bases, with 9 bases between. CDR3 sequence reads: CASSLGGEHNSPLHF. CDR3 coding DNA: TGTGCCAGCAGCTTGGGTGGAGAACATAATTCACCCCTCCACTTT.

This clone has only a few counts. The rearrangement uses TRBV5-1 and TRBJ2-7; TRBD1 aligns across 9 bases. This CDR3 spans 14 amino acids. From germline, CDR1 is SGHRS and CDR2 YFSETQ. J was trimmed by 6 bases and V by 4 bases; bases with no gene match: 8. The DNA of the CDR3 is TGCGCCAGCAGCACTGGGACAGGGACGTCCGAGCAGTACTTC. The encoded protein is CASSTGTGTSEQYF.

The CDR3 DNA reads as TGTGCCTGGTCTGACAGCCTGCCCGGGGAGCTGTTTTTT. Translating it yields CAWSDSLPGELFF. The gene calls are TRBV30 and TRBJ2-2; D possibly corresponds to TRBD1 (5 bases). Trimming removed 5 bases from V and 6 bases from J, with 13 bases in between. Germline lookup yields CDR1 GTSNPN and CDR2 SVGIG (reference sequence). The CDR3 extends over 13 amino acids.

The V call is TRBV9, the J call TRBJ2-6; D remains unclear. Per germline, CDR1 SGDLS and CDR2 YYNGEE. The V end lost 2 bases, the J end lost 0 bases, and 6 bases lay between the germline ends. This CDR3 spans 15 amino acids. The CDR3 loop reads CASSVQNSGANVLTF. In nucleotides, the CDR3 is TGTGCCAGCAGCGTCCAGAACTCTGGGGCCAACGTCCTGACTTTC.

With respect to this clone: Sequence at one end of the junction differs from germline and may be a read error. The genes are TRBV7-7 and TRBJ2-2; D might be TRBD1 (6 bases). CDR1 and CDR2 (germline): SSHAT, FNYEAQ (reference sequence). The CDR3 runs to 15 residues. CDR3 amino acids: CASSPTGMGAGELFF. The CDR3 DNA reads TGTGCTAGCAGCCCTACAGGGATGGGGGCCGGGGAGCTGTTTTTT. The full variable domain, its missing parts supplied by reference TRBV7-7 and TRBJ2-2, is GAGVSQSPRYKVTKRGQDVTLRCDPISSHATLYWYQQALGQGPEFLTYFNYEAQPDKSGLPSDRFSAERPEGSISTLTIQRTEQRDSAMYRCASSPTGMGAGELFFGEGSRLTVL.

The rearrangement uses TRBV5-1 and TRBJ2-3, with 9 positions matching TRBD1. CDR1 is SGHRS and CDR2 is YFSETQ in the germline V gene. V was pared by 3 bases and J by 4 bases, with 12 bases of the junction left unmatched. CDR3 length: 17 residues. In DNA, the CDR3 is TGCGCCAGCAGCTCCACCTCAATCGGGACAGGGTCAGATACGCAGTATTTT. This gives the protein CASSSTSIGTGSDTQYF.

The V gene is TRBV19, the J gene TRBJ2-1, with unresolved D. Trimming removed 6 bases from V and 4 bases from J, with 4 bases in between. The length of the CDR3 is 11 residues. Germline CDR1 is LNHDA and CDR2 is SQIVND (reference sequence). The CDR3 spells CASREYNEQFF. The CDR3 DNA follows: TGTGCCAGTAGAGAGTACAATGAGCAGTTCTTC.

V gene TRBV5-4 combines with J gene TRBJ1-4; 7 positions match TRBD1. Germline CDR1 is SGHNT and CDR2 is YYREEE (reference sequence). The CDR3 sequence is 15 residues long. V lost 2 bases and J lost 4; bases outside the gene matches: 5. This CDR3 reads CASSFKQGNNEKLFF. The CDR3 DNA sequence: TGTGCCAGCAGCTTCAAACAGGGGAATAATGAAAAACTGTTTTTT.

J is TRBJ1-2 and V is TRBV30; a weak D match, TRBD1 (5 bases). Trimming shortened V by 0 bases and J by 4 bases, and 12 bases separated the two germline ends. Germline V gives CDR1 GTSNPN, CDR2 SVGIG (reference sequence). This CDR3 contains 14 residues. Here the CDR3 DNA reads TGTGCCTGGAGTGTACCGTGGAGGGGCTATGGCTACACCTTC. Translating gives CAWSVPWRGYGYTF.

The CDR3, as DNA: TGCGCCAGCAGTATAGCGAGGGTCACCGGGGAGCTGTTTTTT. Translation gives CASSIARVTGELFF. The V call is TRBV5-1, the J call TRBJ2-2; possible D gene TRBD2, 5 bases. Germline values: CDR1 SGHRS, CDR2 YFSETQ. Trimming removed 5 bases from V and 4 bases from J, with 12 bases in between. CDR3 length equals 14 residues.